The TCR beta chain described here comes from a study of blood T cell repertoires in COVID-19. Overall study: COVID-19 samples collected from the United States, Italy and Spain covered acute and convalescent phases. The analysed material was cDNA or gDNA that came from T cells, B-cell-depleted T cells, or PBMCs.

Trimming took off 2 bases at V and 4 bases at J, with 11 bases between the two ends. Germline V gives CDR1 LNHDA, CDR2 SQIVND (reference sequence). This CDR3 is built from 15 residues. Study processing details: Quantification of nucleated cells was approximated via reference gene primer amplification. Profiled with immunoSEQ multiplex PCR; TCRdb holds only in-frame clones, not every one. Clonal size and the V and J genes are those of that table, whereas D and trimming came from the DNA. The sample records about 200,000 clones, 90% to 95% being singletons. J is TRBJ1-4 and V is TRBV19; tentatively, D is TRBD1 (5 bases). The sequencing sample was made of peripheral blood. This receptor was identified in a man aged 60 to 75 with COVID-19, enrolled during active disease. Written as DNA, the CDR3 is TGTGCCAGTAGTATATGGGCAGGGCTTAATGAAAAACTGTTTTTT. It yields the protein CASSIWAGLNEKLFF.